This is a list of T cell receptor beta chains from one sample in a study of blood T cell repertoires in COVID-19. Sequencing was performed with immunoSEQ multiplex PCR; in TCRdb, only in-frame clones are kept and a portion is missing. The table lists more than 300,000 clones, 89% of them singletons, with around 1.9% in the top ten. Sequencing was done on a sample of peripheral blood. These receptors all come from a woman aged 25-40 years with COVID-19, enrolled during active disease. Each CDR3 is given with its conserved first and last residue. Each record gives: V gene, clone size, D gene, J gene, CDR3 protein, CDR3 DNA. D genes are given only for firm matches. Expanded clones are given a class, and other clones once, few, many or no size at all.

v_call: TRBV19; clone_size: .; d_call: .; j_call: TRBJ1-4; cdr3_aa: CASQTGAVGKLFF; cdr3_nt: TGTGCCAGCCAAACTGGGGCAGTCGGGAAACTGTTTTTT
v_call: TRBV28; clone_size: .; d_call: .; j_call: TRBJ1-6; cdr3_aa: CASSWWSTEANSPLHF; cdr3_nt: TGTGCCAGCAGTTGGTGGAGTACGGAAGCAAATTCACCCCTCCACTTT
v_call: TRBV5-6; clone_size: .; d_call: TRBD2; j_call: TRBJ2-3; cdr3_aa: CASSRVSSGGTDTQYF; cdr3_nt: TGTGCCAGCAGCCGAGTCTCTAGCGGGGGGACAGATACGCAGTATTTT
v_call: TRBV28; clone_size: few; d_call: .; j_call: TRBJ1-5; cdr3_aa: CASDLRLNQPQHF; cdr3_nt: TGTGCCAGCGATCTTCGGTTGAATCAGCCCCAGCATTTT
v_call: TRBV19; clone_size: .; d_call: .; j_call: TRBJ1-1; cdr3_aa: CASSSGTGLNTEAFF; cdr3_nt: TGTGCCAGTAGTTCGGGAACAGGGCTGAACACTGAAGCTTTCTTT
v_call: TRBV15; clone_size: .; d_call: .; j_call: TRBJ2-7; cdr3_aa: CATSRGQLDLYEQYF; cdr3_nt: TGTGCCACCAGCAGAGGACAGTTGGACCTCTACGAGCAGTACTTC
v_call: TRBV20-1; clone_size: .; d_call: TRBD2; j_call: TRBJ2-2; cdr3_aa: CSASRGGLTGELFF; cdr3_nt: TGCAGTGCTAGTCGCGGGGGGTTAACCGGGGAGCTGTTTTTT
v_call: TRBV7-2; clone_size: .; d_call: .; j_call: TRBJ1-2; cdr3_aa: CASSYSGWRGYTF; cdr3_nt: TGTGCCAGCAGCTACTCAGGGTGGAGAGGCTACACCTTC
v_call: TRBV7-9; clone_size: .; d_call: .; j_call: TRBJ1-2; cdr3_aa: CASTLLDRTLGYTF; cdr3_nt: TGTGCCAGCACCCTCCTAGACAGGACGCTTGGCTACACCTTC
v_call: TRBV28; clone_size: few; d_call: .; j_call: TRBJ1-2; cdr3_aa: CASRSYRDTFNYGYTF; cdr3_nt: TGTGCCAGCAGAAGCTATCGGGACACTTTTAACTATGGCTACACCTTC
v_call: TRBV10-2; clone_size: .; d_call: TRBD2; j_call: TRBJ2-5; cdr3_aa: CASRLAGAQETQYF; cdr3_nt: TGCGCCAGCCGGCTAGCGGGGGCTCAAGAGACCCAGTACTTC